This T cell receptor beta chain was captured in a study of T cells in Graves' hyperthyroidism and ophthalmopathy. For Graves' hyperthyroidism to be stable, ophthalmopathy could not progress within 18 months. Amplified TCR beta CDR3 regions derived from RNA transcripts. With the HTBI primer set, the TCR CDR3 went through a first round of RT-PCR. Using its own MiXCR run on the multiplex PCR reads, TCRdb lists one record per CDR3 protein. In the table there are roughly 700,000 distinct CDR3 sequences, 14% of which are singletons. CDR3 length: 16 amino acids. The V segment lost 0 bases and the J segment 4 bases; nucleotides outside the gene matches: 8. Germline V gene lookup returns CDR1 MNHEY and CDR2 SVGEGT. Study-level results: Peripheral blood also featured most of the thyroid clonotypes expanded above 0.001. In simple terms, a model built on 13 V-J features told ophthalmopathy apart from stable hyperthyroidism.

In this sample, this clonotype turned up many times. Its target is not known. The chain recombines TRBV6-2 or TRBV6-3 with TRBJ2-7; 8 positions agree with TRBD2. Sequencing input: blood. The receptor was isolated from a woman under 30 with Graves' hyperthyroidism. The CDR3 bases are TGTGCCAGCAGTTACTCGCAAACTAGCGGAACTTACGAGCAGTACTTC. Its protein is CASSYSQTSGTYEQYF.